This T cell receptor (beta chain) was recorded in a study of CD8 T cells in ankylosing spondylitis. There are 14 residues in the CDR3. Trimming at V came to 4 bases and at J to 6 bases, leaving 7 bases not matched to a gene. Germline CDR1 is SGHNT and CDR2 is YYREEE (reference sequence). Library preparation for TCR beta used quantitative 5'-RACE with molecular barcodes. TCRdb redid the calling of the 5' RACE reads with MiXCR, one entry per CDR3 protein. In the table there are about 210,000 distinct CDR3 sequences, 8% to 9% of which are singletons. This clonotype originated in a female donor with ankylosing spondylitis or in good health (not recorded which). This chain links TRBV5-4 with TRBJ2-1; 7 nucleotides align to TRBD2. Specimen: blood, either unsorted or a sorted T cell fraction (not recorded which). This CDR3 is CASSLPTSPNEQFF. DNA of the CDR3: TGTGCCAGCAGCCTACCGACTAGCCCCAATGAGCAGTTCTTC.